The T cell receptor (beta chain) described here comes from a study of regulatory T cells in long-lasting Graves disease. Germline V gene sequence: CDR1 MNHNS, CDR2 SASEGT. Trimming at V came to 0 bases and at J to 5 bases, leaving 6 bases not matched to a gene. The CDR3 runs 15 residues. This clonotype has ten or more counts. Its antigen is currently unknown. Study results and limitations: For persistent Graves' patients, TCR diversity was lower than for newly diagnosed ones. It was in persistent disease that TRBV28, TRBJ1-2 and TRBJ2-5 were favored.

Library construction for TCR beta used iRepertoire HTBI primers and Arm-PCR of CDR3 regions. Via MiXCR, TCRdb re-called the multiplex PCR reads, giving one row per CDR3 protein. Among fewer than 400,000 distinct CDR3 sequences listed, about 20% were seen once. Noted time point: newly diagnosed GD, antithyroid drugs for less than 3 months. Preparation of the TCR library used RNA extracted from PBMCs. This rearrangement joins TRBV6-1 to TRBJ1-2; 7 nucleotides agree with TRBD1. The source is a female donor with Graves disease. Sequenced material: peripheral blood mononuclear cells (PBMCs), taken at new diagnosis, from a patient treated with antithyroid drugs. CDR3 nucleotide sequence: TGTGCCAGCAGTGAAGCACAACAGGGGAGGTATGGCTACACCTTC. It yields the protein CASSEAQQGRYGYTF.